This T cell receptor (beta chain) was found in a study of cytomegalovirus exposure and HLA in healthy donors. Study at large: Drawn from HLA-typed donors, 83 million or so unique TCRs were held in an early data release.

Researchers ran the PCR with 60 Vbeta and 13 Jbeta primers. TCRdb's copy holds only in-frame clones and misses some; the assay was immunoSEQ multiplex PCR. Here the sample spans 110,000 to 150,000 clones, over 65% being singletons. Findings and limits, study-wide: What a later analysis reportedly showed was that an Asian-associated ancestry cluster had fewer N-insertions than the roughly 700-donor mean.

CDR3 length equals 12 residues. Germline V gene sequence: CDR1 GTSNPN, CDR2 SVGIG (reference sequence). V gave up 0 bases and J gave up 4 bases, with 7 bases separating them. As for this clone: Its antigen is unidentified. The same CDR3 arises from other DNA sequences in this sample as well.

The chain carries TRBV30 and TRBJ2-7, with D perhaps TRBD2 (6 bases). Sequences were obtained from PBMCs. The receptor comes from a female donor in good health and CMV-seronegative. The CDR3 loop is CAWSVGGYEQYF. For the CDR3, the DNA is TGTGCCTGGAGTGTCGGGGGTTACGAGCAGTACTTC.